In its sample, the clone carrying this T cell receptor beta chain was seen once. Original data processing: Amplification with reference gene primers provided the estimates of nucleated cell counts. TCRdb keeps only in-frame clones here, not all; method: immunoSEQ multiplex PCR. The DNA gave D and trimming, while V, J and clone size come from that table. Here the sample spans about 250,000 clones, 85% to 90% being singletons. The sample originates from a study of blood T cell repertoires in COVID-19. Germline V gene sequence: CDR1 MGHDK, CDR2 SYGVNS. The germline V and J ends were trimmed by 0 bases and 3 bases, with 3 bases remaining between them. This CDR3 has 13 amino acids.

The clonotype originates from a man between 18 and 35 years old who had recovered from COVID-19. The rearrangement links TRBV25-1 to TRBJ2-1; D uncertain. Sample: PBMCs or T cells enriched from blood (not recorded which). CDR3 nucleotide sequence: TGTGCCAGCAGTGAATACGGCTACAATGAGCAGTTCTTC. Translation gives CASSEYGYNEQFF.